The 14 T cell receptor beta chains below come from one sample, sequenced in a study of blood T cell repertoires in COVID-19. The table came from immunoSEQ multiplex PCR; TCRdb's copy has only in-frame clones and leaves some out. Here the sample spans 450,000 or so clones, roughly nine tenths being singletons. Material: peripheral blood. These receptor sequences come from a young man with COVID-19, enrolled during active disease.

CDR3: CASSLVGQNTEAFF. The CDR3 nucleotides are TGTGCCAGCAGCTTAGTGGGACAGAACACTGAAGCTTTCTTT. The chain is built from TRBV5-6 and TRBJ1-1; TRBD1 is a possible D gene (6 bases). Germline V gene data show CDR1 as SGHDT and CDR2 as YYEEEE. This CDR3 region has 14 residues. V lost 2 bases and J lost 1, with 9 bases in between.

This chain connects TRBV27 to TRBJ2-7; TRBD2 matches 8 bases. Germline V gene lookup returns CDR1 MNHEY and CDR2 SMNVEV (reference sequence). CDR3 length: 15 amino acids. V dropped 7 bases and J dropped 0; count of bases not matched to a gene: 8. The CDR3 sequence is CASTLFGGASYEQYF. CDR3 sequence (DNA): TGTGCCAGCACCCTATTCGGGGGGGCCTCCTACGAGCAGTACTTC.

This clone was seen only a few times. This rearrangement joins TRBV7-9 to TRBJ2-1; 9 positions match TRBD1. Unmatched junction bases numbered 10, after V lost 1 base and J lost 6 bases. Germline lookup yields CDR1 SEHNR and CDR2 FQNEAQ (reference sequence). The CDR3 is 17 residues long. The CDR3 protein is CASSLVKGTGSVNEQFF. The CDR3 DNA reads as TGTGCCAGCAGCTTAGTAAAGGGGACAGGGTCAGTCAATGAGCAGTTCTTC.

V and J are TRBV15 and TRBJ1-6; D gene ambiguous. The V gene lost 1 base and the J gene lost 9 bases, with 13 bases spanning the gap. The germline V gene has CDR1 LNHNV and CDR2 YYDKDF (reference sequence). The CDR3 sequence is 15 residues long. The CDR3, as DNA: TGTGCCACCAGCAGAGGGGCCCCCTTATCTTCACCCCTCCACTTT. This encodes CATSRGAPLSSPLHF.

The chain is built from TRBV7-3 and TRBJ2-7; perhaps TRBD1 as D (7 bases). CDR1 and CDR2 from the germline V gene are SGHTA and FQGTGA. The V gene lost 5 bases and the J gene lost 6 bases, with 17 bases spanning the gap. This CDR3 is built from 14 residues. The CDR3 region has the DNA TGTGCCAGCAGCCGACTAGGGGACAGCCCCGAGCAGTACTTC. Translation: CASSRLGDSPEQYF.

The V call is TRBV11-3, the J call TRBJ2-2, with no clear D. Trimming pared 1 base from V and 4 bases from J, leaving 10 bases between. The CDR3 contains 15 residues. Germline CDR1 SGHNT, CDR2 YENEEA. This CDR3 reads CASSLVQTLTGELFF. CDR3 coding DNA: TGTGCCAGCAGCTTAGTACAGACCCTCACCGGGGAGCTGTTTTTT.

This clone appeared a few times. The chain uses TRBV5-1 and TRBJ2-7, with D perhaps matching TRBD1 (6 bases). The CDR3 loop spans 16 amino acids. Trimming took off 3 bases at V and 3 bases at J, with 19 bases between the two ends. Germline assignment: CDR1 SGHRS and CDR2 YFSETQ. The CDR3 bases are TGCGCCAGCAGCTATATAGCCGGGGCAGGGGTCTACGAGCAGTACTTC. This gives the protein CASSYIAGAGVYEQYF.

The chain is built from TRBV2 and TRBJ2-5; 12 bases are a match to TRBD2. Germline V CDR1 and CDR2: SNHLY, FYNNEI. The V and J ends lost 1 base and 2 bases, in that order; junction bases with no gene match: 2. The CDR3 is 16 amino acids. CDR3 residues: CASSEGLAGGQETQYF. The CDR3 coding sequence is TGTGCCAGCAGTGAAGGGCTAGCGGGAGGGCAAGAGACCCAGTACTTC.

This clone was recorded only once. The CDR3 end shows no conserved phenylalanine or tryptophan, and so a read error is likely. It is unclear where the CDR3 begins or ends on the DNA, so no DNA is shown, and the CDR3 is as TCRdb lists it. The chain employs TRBV7-9 and TRBJ1-2; the table names TRBD1, a call not compared with the DNA. Germline-derived CDR1 and CDR2 are SEHNR and FQNEAQ (reference sequence). The CDR3 sequence runs 11 residues, both termini included. The CDR3 loop reads CASSLESRGDV.

The rearrangement links TRBV6-4 to TRBJ1-1; D call uncertain. Germline V gives CDR1 MRHNA, CDR2 SNTAGT. CDR3 length: 13 amino acids. V shed 6 bases and J shed 0 bases, with 8 bases lying between them. Here the CDR3 reads CASSQALNTEAFF. Written as DNA, the CDR3 is TGTGCCAGCAGCCAGGCACTGAACACTGAAGCTTTCTTT.

The J gene is TRBJ2-5, the V gene TRBV7-9, with 7 nucleotides matching TRBD2. The CDR3 contains 15 residues. The V gene's germline CDR1 is SEHNR and CDR2 FQNEAQ (reference sequence). V dropped 10 bases and J dropped 2; count of bases not matched to a gene: 13. CDR3 amino acids: CATSAGEAKQETQYF. In nucleotides, the CDR3 is TGTGCCACCTCGGCGGGGGAGGCTAAACAAGAGACCCAGTACTTC. The whole variable domain, filled in from reference TRBV7-9 and TRBJ2-5, reads DTGVSQNPRHKITKRGQNVTFRCDPISEHNRLYWYRQTLGQGPEFLTYFQNEAQLEKSRLLSDRFSAERPKGSFSTLEIQRTEQGDSAMYLCATSAGEAKQETQYFGPGTRLLVL.

The chain carries TRBV7-9 and TRBJ1-2; 7 nucleotides agree with TRBD1. V dropped 5 bases and J dropped 8; count of bases not matched to a gene: 20. CDR3 length: 17 amino acids. The V gene's germline CDR1 is SEHNR and CDR2 FQNEAQ (reference sequence). Written as DNA, the CDR3 is TGTGCCAGCAGCCCCCCCGGGACAGTTCCTCCTCCTCTCGGCTACACCTTC. It specifies CASSPPGTVPPPLGYTF.

V gene TRBV6-5 combines with J gene TRBJ1-5; D ambiguous. CDR1 is MNHEY, CDR2 SVGAGI, per germline. The CDR3 consists of 14 residues. The germline V and J ends were trimmed by 5 bases and 0 bases, with 8 bases remaining between them. The CDR3 region is CASSIDNSNQPQHF. CDR3 nucleotide sequence: TGTGCCAGCAGTATAGATAATAGCAATCAGCCCCAGCATTTT.

This chain uses TRBV7-2 with TRBJ2-5; 10 bases fit TRBD2. The germline gives CDR1 SGHTA, CDR2 FQGNSA. The CDR3 is 16 residues long. V shed 1 base, J shed 4 bases, and the junction held 6 bases outside the gene matches. CDR3 coding DNA: TGTGCCAGCAGCTTAGGTCGCCTAGCGGGAGTAGAGACCCAGTACTTC. It encodes CASSLGRLAGVETQYF.